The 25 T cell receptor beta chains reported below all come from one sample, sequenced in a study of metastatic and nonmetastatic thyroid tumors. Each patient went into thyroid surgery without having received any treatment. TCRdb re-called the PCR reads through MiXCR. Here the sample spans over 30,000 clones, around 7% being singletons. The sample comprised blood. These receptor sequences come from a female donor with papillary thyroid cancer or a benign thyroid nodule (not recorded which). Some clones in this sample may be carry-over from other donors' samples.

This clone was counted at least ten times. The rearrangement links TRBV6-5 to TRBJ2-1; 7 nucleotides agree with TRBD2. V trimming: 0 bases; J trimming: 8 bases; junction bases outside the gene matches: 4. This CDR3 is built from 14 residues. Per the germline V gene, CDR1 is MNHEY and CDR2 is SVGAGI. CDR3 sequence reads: CASSYSGGRDEQFF. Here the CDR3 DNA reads TGTGCCAGCAGTTACTCGGGGGGGAGAGATGAGCAGTTCTTC.

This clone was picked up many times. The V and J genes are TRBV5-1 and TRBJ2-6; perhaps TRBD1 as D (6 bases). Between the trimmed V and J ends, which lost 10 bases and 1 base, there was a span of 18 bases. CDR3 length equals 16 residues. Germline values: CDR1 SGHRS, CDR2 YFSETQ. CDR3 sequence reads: CARAFYQGSGANVLTF. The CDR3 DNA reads TGCGCCCGCGCCTTCTACCAGGGGTCTGGGGCCAACGTCCTGACTTTC.

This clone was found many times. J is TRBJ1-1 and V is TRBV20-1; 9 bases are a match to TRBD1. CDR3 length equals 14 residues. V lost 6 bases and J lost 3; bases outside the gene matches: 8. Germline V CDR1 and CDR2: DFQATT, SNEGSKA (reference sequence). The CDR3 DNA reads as TGCAGTGCACTAACAGGGGGCTTGGACACTGAAGCTTTCTTT. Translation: CSALTGGLDTEAFF.

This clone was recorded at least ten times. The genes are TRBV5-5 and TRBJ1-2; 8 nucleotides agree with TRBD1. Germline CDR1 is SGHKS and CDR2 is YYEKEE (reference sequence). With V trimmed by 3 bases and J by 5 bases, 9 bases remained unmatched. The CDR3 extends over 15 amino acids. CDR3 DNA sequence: TGTGCCAGCAGCTCTACGATGGGACAGGTATATGGCTACACCTTC. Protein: CASSSTMGQVYGYTF. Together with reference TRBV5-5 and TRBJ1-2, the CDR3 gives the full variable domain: DAGVTQSPTHLIKTRGQQVTLRCSPISGHKSVSWYQQVLGQGPQFIFQYYEKEERGRGNFPDRFSARQFPNYSSELNVNALLLGDSALYLCASSSTMGQVYGYTFGSGTRLTVV.

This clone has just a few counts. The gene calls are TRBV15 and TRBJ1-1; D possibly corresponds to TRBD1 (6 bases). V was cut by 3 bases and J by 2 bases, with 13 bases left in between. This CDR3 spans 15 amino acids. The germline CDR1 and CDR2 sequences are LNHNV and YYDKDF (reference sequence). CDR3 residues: CATSSVQQGNTEAFF. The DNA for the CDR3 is TGTGCCACCAGCAGCGTCCAACAGGGTAACACTGAAGCTTTCTTT.

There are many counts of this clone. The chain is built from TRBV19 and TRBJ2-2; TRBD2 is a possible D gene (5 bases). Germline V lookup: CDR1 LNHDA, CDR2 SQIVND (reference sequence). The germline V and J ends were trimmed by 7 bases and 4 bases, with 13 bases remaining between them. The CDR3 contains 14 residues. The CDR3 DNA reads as TGTGCCAGTATGACGGGGTGGGGCACCGGGGAGCTGTTTTTT. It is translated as CASMTGWGTGELFF.

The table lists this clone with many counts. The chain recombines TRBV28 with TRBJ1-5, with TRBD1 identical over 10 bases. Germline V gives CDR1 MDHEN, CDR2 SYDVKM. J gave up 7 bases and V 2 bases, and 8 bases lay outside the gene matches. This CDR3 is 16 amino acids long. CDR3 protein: CASSLDRGPLRQPQHF. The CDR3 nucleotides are TGTGCCAGCAGTTTAGACAGGGGGCCCCTCCGGCAGCCCCAGCATTTT.

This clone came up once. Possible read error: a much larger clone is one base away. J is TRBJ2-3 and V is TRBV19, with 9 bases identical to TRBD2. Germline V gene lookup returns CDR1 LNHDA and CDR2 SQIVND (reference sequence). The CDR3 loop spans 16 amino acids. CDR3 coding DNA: TGTGCCAGTAAGTTGTCGGTAGCGGGGGTCGGAGATATGCAGTATTTT. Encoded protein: CASKLSVAGVGDMQYF.

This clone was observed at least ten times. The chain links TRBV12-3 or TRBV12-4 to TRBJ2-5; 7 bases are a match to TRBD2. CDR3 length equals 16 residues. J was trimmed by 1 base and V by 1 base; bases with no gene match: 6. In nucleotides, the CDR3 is TGTGCCAGCAGTTTAGGGGCGGGGAGGGGCCAAGAGACCCAGTACTTC. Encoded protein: CASSLGAGRGQETQYF.

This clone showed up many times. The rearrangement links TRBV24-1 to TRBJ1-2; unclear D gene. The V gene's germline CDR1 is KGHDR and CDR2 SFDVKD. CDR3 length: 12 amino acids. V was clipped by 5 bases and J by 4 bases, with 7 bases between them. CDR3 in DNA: TGTGCCACCAGTGCGGGTTCCTATGGCTACACCTTC. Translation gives CATSAGSYGYTF.

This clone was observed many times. DNA for the CDR3: TGCGCCAGCAGCTTCACAGGGTTCTATGAAAAACTGTTTTTT. Protein: CASSFTGFYEKLFF. This chain uses TRBV5-1 with TRBJ1-4; D possibly corresponds to TRBD1 (6 bases). Deletions cut 2 bases from V and 6 bases from J, with 11 bases between. The length of the CDR3 is 14 residues. CDR1 and CDR2 from the germline V gene are SGHRS and YFSETQ.

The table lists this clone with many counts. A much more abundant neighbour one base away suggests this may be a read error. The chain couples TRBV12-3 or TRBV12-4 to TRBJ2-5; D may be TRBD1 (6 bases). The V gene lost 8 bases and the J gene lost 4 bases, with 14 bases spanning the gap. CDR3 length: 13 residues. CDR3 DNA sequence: TGTGCCAGCGGTCGTGACAGGCGAGAGACCCAGTACTTC. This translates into CASGRDRRETQYF.

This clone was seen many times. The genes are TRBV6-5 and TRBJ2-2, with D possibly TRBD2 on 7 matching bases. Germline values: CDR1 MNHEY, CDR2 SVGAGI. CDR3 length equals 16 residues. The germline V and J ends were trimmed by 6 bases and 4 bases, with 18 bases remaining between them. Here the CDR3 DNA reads TGTGCCAGCAGGTACAGGGAGGGCTCCATCACCGGGGAGCTGTTTTTT. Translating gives CASRYREGSITGELFF.

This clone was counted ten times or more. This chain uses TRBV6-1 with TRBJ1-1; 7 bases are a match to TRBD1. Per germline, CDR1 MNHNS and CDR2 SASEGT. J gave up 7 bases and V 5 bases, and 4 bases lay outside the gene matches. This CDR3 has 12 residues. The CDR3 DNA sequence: TGTGCCAGCAGTCAGACAGGGAATGAAGCTTTCTTT. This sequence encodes CASSQTGNEAFF.

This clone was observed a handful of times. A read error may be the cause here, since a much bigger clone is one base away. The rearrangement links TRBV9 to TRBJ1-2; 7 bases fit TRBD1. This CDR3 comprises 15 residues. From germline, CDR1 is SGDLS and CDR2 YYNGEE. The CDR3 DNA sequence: TGTGCCAGCGGCGTAGACCAGGGGGTTGACTATGGCTACACCTTC. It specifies CASGVDQGVDYGYTF. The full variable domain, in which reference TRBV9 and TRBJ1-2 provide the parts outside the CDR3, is DSGVTQTPKHLITATGQRVTLRCSPRSGDLSVYWYQQSLDQGLQFLIQYYNGEERAKGNILERFSAQQFPDLHSELNLSSLELGDSALYFCASGVDQGVDYGYTFGSGTRLTVV.

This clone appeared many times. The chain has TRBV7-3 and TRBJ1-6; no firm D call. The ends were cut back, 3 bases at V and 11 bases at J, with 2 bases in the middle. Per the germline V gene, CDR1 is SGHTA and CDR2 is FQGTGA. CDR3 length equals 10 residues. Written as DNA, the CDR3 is TGTGCCAGCAGCTTTCCACCCCTCCACTTT. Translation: CASSFPPLHF.

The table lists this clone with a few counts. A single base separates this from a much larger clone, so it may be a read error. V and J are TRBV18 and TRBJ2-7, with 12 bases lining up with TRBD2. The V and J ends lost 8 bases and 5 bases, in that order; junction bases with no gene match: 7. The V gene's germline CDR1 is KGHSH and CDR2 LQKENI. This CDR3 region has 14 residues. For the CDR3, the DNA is TGTGCCAGCCCACAGACTAGCGGGAGCAACGAGCAGTACTTC. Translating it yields CASPQTSGSNEQYF.

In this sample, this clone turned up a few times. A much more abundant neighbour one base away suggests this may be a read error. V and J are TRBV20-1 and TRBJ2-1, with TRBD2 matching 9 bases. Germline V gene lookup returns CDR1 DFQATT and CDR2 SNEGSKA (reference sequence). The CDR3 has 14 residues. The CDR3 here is CSSRDLAGWNEQFF. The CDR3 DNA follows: TGCAGTTCTAGAGATCTAGCGGGGTGGAATGAGCAGTTCTTC.

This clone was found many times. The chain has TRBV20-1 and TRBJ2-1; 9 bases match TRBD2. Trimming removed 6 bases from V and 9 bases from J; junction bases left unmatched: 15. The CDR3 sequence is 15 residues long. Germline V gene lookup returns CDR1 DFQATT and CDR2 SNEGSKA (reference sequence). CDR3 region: CSAPSGGGAIGEQFF. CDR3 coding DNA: TGCAGTGCCCCTTCTGGCGGGGGGGCGATCGGTGAGCAGTTCTTC.

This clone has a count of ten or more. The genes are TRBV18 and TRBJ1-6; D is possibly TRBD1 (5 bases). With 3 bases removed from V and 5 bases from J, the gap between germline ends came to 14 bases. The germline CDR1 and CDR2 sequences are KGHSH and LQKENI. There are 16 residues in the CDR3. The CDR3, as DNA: TGTGCCAGCTCACCGGGGCTGGGGACCGATAATTCACCCCTCCACTTT. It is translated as CASSPGLGTDNSPLHF.

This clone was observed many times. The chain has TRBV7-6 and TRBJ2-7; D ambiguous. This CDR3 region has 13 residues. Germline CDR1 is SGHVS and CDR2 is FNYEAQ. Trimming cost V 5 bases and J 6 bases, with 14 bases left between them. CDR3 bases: TGTGCCAGCAGCCGCGACCTTAGGAGCGAGCAGTACTTC. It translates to CASSRDLRSEQYF. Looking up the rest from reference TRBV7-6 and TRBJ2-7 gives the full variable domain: GAGVSQSPRYKVTKRGQDVALRCDPISGHVSLYWYRQALGQGPEFLTYFNYEAQQDKSGLPNDRFSAERPEGSISTLTIQRTEQRDSAMYRCASSRDLRSEQYFGPGTRLTVT.

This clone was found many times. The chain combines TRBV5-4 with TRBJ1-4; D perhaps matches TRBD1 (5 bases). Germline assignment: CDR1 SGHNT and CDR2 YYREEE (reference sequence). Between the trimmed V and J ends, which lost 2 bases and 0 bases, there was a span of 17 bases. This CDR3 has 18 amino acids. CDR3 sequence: CASSLPLTVTATNEKLFF. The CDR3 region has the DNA TGTGCCAGCAGCTTACCTCTGACAGTTACTGCAACTAATGAAAAACTGTTTTTT. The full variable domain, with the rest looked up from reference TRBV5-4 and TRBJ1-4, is ETGVTQSPTHLIKTRGQQVTLRCSSQSGHNTVSWYQQALGQGPQFIFQYYREEENGRGNFPPRFSGLQFPNYSSELNVNALELDDSALYLCASSLPLTVTATNEKLFFGSGTQLSVL.

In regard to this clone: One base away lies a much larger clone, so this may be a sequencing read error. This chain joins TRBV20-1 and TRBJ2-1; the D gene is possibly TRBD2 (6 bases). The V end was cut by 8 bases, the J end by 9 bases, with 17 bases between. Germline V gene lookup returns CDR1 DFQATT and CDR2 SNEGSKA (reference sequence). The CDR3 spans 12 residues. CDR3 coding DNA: TGCAGTTCTAATTACGGGAGTAGTGAGCAGTTCTTC. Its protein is CSSNYGSSEQFF.

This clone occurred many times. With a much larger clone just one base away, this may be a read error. Written as DNA, the CDR3 is TGTGCCAGCAGTCCGAGTATGTTAGCGGGAAGCTCCACAGGTACGCAGTATTTT. Translated, it gives CASSPSMLAGSSTGTQYF. The chain uses TRBV28 and TRBJ2-3, with 8 positions matching TRBD2. The CDR3 length is 18 residues. Germline V gene sequence: CDR1 MDHEN, CDR2 SYDVKM.

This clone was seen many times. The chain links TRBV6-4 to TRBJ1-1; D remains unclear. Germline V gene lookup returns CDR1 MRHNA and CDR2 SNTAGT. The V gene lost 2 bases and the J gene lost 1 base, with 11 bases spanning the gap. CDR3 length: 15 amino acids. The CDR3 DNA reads TGTGCCAGCAGTGACGACGGCGGAGGGAACACTGAAGCTTTCTTT. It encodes CASSDDGGGNTEAFF.